These 22 T cell receptor beta chains were sequenced from one sample in a study of post-analysis software for immune sequencing data. Their cognate antigens are unknown. General study results and limits: Controls had lower frequencies than patients of about five TRBV segments, which included TRBV5-6, TRBV5-1 and TRBV20-1.

The TCR beta cDNA libraries contained unique molecular identifiers. MiXCR, run by TCRdb on the PCR reads, gives a single entry per CDR3 protein. The table shows fewer than 850,000 distinct CDR3 sequences, with more than 45% occurring only once. Source material: blood. The origin of the receptors is a girl aged 10-17 years with multiple sclerosis.

The chain is built from TRBV10-3 and TRBJ2-3, with 9 nucleotides matching TRBD2. This CDR3 region has 16 residues. The J segment lost 2 bases and the V segment lost 7 bases, leaving 10 bases of the junction unmatched. The V gene's germline CDR1 is ENHRY and CDR2 SYGVKD. This CDR3 reads CAITARASGTTDTQYF. CDR3 DNA: TGTGCCATCACCGCTAGGGCTAGCGGGACCACAGATACGCAGTATTTT.

V is TRBV7-9 and J is TRBJ1-1, with TRBD1 matching 7 bases. The CDR3 has 15 amino acids. V shed 3 bases, J shed 3 bases, and the junction held 7 bases outside the gene matches. Germline-derived CDR1 and CDR2 are SEHNR and FQNEAQ (reference sequence). As DNA, the CDR3 is TGTGCCAGCAGCTTGAGACAGGGATCAGACACTGAAGCTTTCTTT. This gives the protein CASSLRQGSDTEAFF.

This clonotype is a singleton in its sample. The chain is built from TRBV2 and TRBJ2-7; TRBD2 matches at 12 bases. The J call may be wrong; the DNA end is better matched by TRBJ2-5. Germline CDR1 and CDR2: SNHLY and FYNNEI. This CDR3 comprises 16 residues. CDR3 nucleotides: TGTGCCAGCAGTGGCATTTGGACTAGCGGGGAAGAGACCCAGTACTTC. It translates to CASSGIWTSGEETQYF.

The chain combines TRBV11-2 with TRBJ2-1; D is uncertain. Trimming pared 1 base from V and 2 bases from J, leaving 18 bases between. The CDR3 extends over 18 amino acids. From germline, CDR1 is SGHAT and CDR2 FQNNGV. CDR3 in DNA: TGTGCCAGCAGCTTAGTAGGCCAACAGTATAGTCCCTACAATGAGCAGTTCTTC. Translated, it gives CASSLVGQQYSPYNEQFF.

The chain uses TRBV12-3 or TRBV12-4 and TRBJ2-7; 9 positions agree with TRBD1. The junction had 3 bases not matched to a gene; V was cut back by 6 bases and J by 0 bases. The CDR3 extends over 14 amino acids. CDR3 loop: CASRGTGLSYEQYF. The CDR3 nucleotides read TGTGCCAGCAGGGGGACAGGGCTCTCCTACGAGCAGTACTTC.

CDR3 in DNA: TGTGCCAGCAGCTCGGTCCGAGGAGGGACTGAAGCTTTCTTT. Its translation is CASSSVRGGTEAFF. The chain uses TRBV11-3 and TRBJ1-1; D is unresolved. Germline V gene lookup returns CDR1 SGHNT and CDR2 YENEEA. The CDR3 sequence is 14 residues long. Trimming took off 4 bases at V and 5 bases at J, with 14 bases between the two ends.

The chain links TRBV12-3 or TRBV12-4 to TRBJ1-1; D remains ambiguous. The CDR3 extends over 13 amino acids. The V end was cut by 7 bases, the J end by 1 base, with 10 bases between. The CDR3: CASTLGRNTEAFF. The CDR3, as DNA: TGTGCCAGCACCTTGGGCCGGAACACTGAAGCTTTCTTT.

Note on this clonotype: At one end, the junction sequence differs from germline, possibly due to a read error. V and J are TRBV6-2 or TRBV6-3 and TRBJ2-5; D remains ambiguous. The CDR3 length is 14 residues. Germline V gene data show CDR1 as MNHEY and CDR2 as SVGEGT. The CDR3 region has the DNA TGTACCAGCAGTTACAGCGCGATTCAAGAGACCCAGTACTTC. It encodes CTSSYSAIQETQYF.

This chain uses TRBV7-9 with TRBJ1-1, with 7 bases lining up with TRBD1. The V gene's germline CDR1 is SEHNR and CDR2 FQNEAQ (reference sequence). V shed 5 bases, J shed 11 bases, and the junction held 11 bases outside the gene matches. The CDR3 is 13 residues long. CDR3 sequence (DNA): TGTGCCAGCAGCCTATCGGGACAGCAAACGGCTTTCTTT. Protein product: CASSLSGQQTAFF.

V usage is TRBV4-3 and J usage is TRBJ1-6; tentative D call: TRBD1 (6 bases). There are 19 residues in the CDR3. Germline CDR1 is LGHNA and CDR2 is YSLEER. Trimming took off 0 bases at V and 6 bases at J, with 21 bases between the two ends. The CDR3 region is CASSQEGGGIGWINSPLHF. In nucleotides, the CDR3 is TGCGCCAGCAGCCAAGAAGGGGGAGGTATCGGTTGGATTAATTCACCCCTCCACTTT.

The CDR3 sequence is CASRVAHSYEQYF. In DNA, the CDR3 is TGTGCCAGTCGGGTAGCGCACTCCTACGAGCAGTACTTC. The chain employs TRBV12-3 or TRBV12-4 and TRBJ2-7; weak D call: TRBD2 (5 bases). Trimming cost V 9 bases and J 0 bases, with 12 bases left between them. This CDR3 contains 13 residues.

A note on this clonotype: A much larger clone sits a single nucleotide away, making a read error possible. The chain employs TRBV7-2 and TRBJ2-5, with D maybe TRBD1 (5 bases). V dropped 5 bases and J dropped 11 bases, with 18 bases sitting between them. Germline V gene lookup returns CDR1 SGHTA and CDR2 FQGNSA. The CDR3 is made up of 13 amino acids. The CDR3 loop reads CASSPLGPGEQYF. DNA of the CDR3: TGTGCCAGCAGCCCCCTGGGGCCGGGTGAGCAGTACTTC.

The genes are TRBV5-1 and TRBJ2-3; possible D gene TRBD2, 6 bases. There are 13 residues in the CDR3. V gave up 5 bases and J gave up 6 bases, with 13 bases separating them. The germline V gene encodes CDR1 SGHRS and CDR2 YFSETQ. The CDR3 DNA reads as TGCGCCAGCAGGTGGGAGGCAGCGGATACGCAGTATTTT. Amino acids: CASRWEAADTQYF.

This chain uses TRBV4-2 with TRBJ2-6, with D perhaps TRBD1 (6 bases). Germline CDR1 reads LGHNA; CDR2 reads YNFKEQ. The length of the CDR3 is 20 residues. Trimming shortened V by 1 base and J by 0 bases, and 19 bases separated the two germline ends. The CDR3 DNA reads TGTGCCAGCAGCCAAGGGGAACGGACAGACGATTTCTCTGGGGCCAACGTCCTGACTTTC. Translated, it gives CASSQGERTDDFSGANVLTF.

This clonotype turned up a few times. The CDR3 bases are TGTGCCATCAGTGAGGGCACAGATACGCAGTATTTT. As protein: CAISEGTDTQYF. The rearrangement uses TRBV10-3 and TRBJ2-3; D call uncertain. With 2 bases removed from V and 1 base from J, the gap between germline ends came to 1 base. CDR1 is ENHRY and CDR2 is SYGVKD in the germline V gene. This CDR3 is 12 amino acids long.

The gene calls are TRBV4-3 and TRBJ2-1; TRBD2 might be the D (6 bases). Trimming removed 0 bases at V and 12 bases at J, with 18 bases between. Germline V gene sequence: CDR1 LGHNA, CDR2 YSLEER. This CDR3 is 15 amino acids long. The CDR3 DNA sequence: TGCGCCAGCAGCCAAGATCAACTAGCTGGTAGTGGGCAGTTCTTC. It encodes CASSQDQLAGSGQFF.

V usage is TRBV29-1 and J usage is TRBJ1-1, with a tentative D call TRBD1 (5 bases). In germline, CDR1 is SQVTM, CDR2 ANQGSEA. Between the trimmed V and J ends, which lost 6 bases and 1 base, there was a span of 18 bases. The CDR3 contains 15 residues. CDR3 in DNA: TGCAGCGTCTTTGGGGACGACCGTGGGAACACTGAAGCTTTCTTT. Its protein product is CSVFGDDRGNTEAFF.

In its sample, this clonotype was seen a few times. V usage is TRBV6-5 and J usage is TRBJ2-3; 8 bases line up with TRBD2. CDR3 size: 18 residues. V shed 4 bases and J 4 bases; nucleotides not matched to a gene: 16. Germline assignment: CDR1 MNHEY and CDR2 SVGAGI. CDR3 amino acids: CASSSGRRAGEWADTQYF. CDR3 sequence (DNA): TGTGCCAGCAGTTCCGGGAGAAGAGCGGGAGAGTGGGCAGATACGCAGTATTTT.

In this sample, this clonotype turned up once. V usage is TRBV7-2 and J usage is TRBJ2-7; TRBD1 aligns across 8 bases. Germline V gene data show CDR1 as SGHTA and CDR2 as FQGNSA. V shed 4 bases, J shed 0 bases, and the junction held 8 bases outside the gene matches. This CDR3 spans 16 amino acids. The DNA for the CDR3 is TGTGCCAGCAGCTCCAAGACAGGGGAGACCTCCTACGAGCAGTACTTC. Encoded protein: CASSSKTGETSYEQYF.

This clonotype was counted between two and nine times. J is TRBJ2-4 and V is TRBV20-1, with 13 bases fitting TRBD2. CDR1 is DFQATT and CDR2 is SNEGSKA in the germline V gene (reference sequence). CDR3 length equals 14 residues. J lost 4 bases, V lost 5 bases, and 2 bases had no gene match. For the CDR3, the DNA is TGCAGTGCTCCGACTAGCGGGGGGAAAAACATTCAGTACTTC. Encoded protein: CSAPTSGGKNIQYF.

This chain uses TRBV3-1 with TRBJ2-1, with a tentative D call TRBD1 (5 bases). Germline CDR1 and CDR2: LGHDT and YNNKEL (reference sequence). V was shortened by 4 bases and J by 6 bases, with 10 bases between the two germline ends. This CDR3 has 13 amino acids. CDR3 region: CASSPTTANEQFF. The CDR3 coding sequence is TGTGCCAGCAGCCCAACGACAGCCAATGAGCAGTTCTTC.

This clonotype was counted a few times. The chain couples TRBV7-2 to TRBJ2-2, with 8 bases identical to TRBD1. The junction had 2 bases not matched to a gene; V was cut back by 3 bases and J by 5 bases. CDR3 length equals 14 residues. Germline V lookup: CDR1 SGHTA, CDR2 FQGNSA. CDR3 DNA sequence: TGTGCCAGCAGCTTCAACAGGGGGACCGGGGAGCTGTTTTTT. Its protein product is CASSFNRGTGELFF. Looking up the rest from reference TRBV7-2 and TRBJ2-2 gives the full variable domain: GAGVSQSPSNKVTEKGKDVELRCDPISGHTALYWYRQSLGQGLEFLIYFQGNSAPDKSGLPSDRFSAERTGGSVSTLTIQRTQQEDSAVYLCASSFNRGTGELFFGEGSRLTVL.